This T cell receptor (beta chain) emerged from a study of beta chain features in type 1 diabetes. Purity exceeded 98% in all sorted populations. Study-wide results and limits: Shortening that was moderate but significant affected the TCRB CDR3s of Type 1 diabetes patients in all four CD4+ subsets. The naive, central memory and Treg TCRB repertoires looked more alike in patients than they did in healthy donors. The VDJ junctions of type 1 diabetes patients carried fewer insertions and more deletions.

The whole isolated RNA underwent reverse transcription, so sequencing captured expressed TCRB transcripts. The data were produced by immunoSEQ multiplex PCR, yet TCRdb's version contains in-frame clones alone and is incomplete. The sample has under 300,000 clones, around a quarter seen once. V lost 5 bases, J lost 0 bases, and 14 bases lay in between. Germline V gene sequence: CDR1 MDHEN, CDR2 SYDVKM. The CDR3 is made up of 16 amino acids. For this clone: Antigen specificity is unknown.

The chain joins TRBV28 to TRBJ1-5, with D perhaps TRBD1 (6 bases). The sequencing sample was made of central memory CD4+ T cells from blood. The TCR was taken from a man aged 25-45 years in good health. The CDR3: CASSHLQGNSNQPQHF. In nucleotides, the CDR3 is TGTGCCAGCAGTCACCTCCAGGGGAATAGCAATCAGCCCCAGCATTTT.